The entry that follows covers one T cell receptor beta chain sequence. This clonotype was seen a few times. Its antigen is still unknown. No base quality values were provided; no much bigger clone lies one nucleotide off. In light of the paper, this sample's treatment or condition label describes: allogeneic hematopoietic cell transplantation with graft depleted of TCRalphabeta T cells and CD19 B cells. TCRalphabeta/CD19-depleted allogeneic hematopoietic cell grafts were given to the transplant recipients, all of whom were children. These data belong to a study of T-cell reconstitution after alpha-beta-depleted transplantation in children (dated by TCRdb to the mid-2010s). Concerning the study at large: T-cell immune reconstitution after TCRalphabeta/CD19-depleted allogeneic hematopoietic cell transplantation in children was quantitatively tracked in the study by means of TCR repertoire profiling.

Libraries were prepared through PCR. TCRdb records Illumina HiSeq 2500 as the sequencer. TCR libraries were prepared with molecular barcoding, using unique molecular identifiers to normalize TCRbeta repertoire quantification. The public reads were reprocessed in TCRdb via fastp at Q25 and MiXCR, keeping in-frame beta chains. Every entry covers one CDR3 protein and lists the most common genes and DNA from its rows. The sample yields fewer than 550,000 distinct CDR3 sequences; over 9.5% were counted once. The ten most abundant clones make up 2% to 2.5% of the sample. Broader findings and caveats from the paper: The high TCRbeta diversity at day 60 in some patients was ascribed to recipient T cells and intrathymic progenitors that had survived conditioning. Over subsequent months, a decline in hyperexpanded clone frequencies was noted, and after one year, T-cell counts and TCRbeta diversity were mostly ascribed to newly produced T cells. About two months after transplant, the apparently early recovery of alphabetaT-cell counts reportedly depended on just several hundred clones that had expanded rapidly and came from non-depleted graft cells.

Reading from cysteine to phenylalanine, the CDR3 counts 12 amino acids. Only CDR3 DNA remains: 36 bases, in frame from the first base. The trim is 6 bases for V and 14 bases for J, with a gap of 17 bases between the germline ends. CDR1 LNHDA and CDR2 SQIVND were looked up in the germline V gene (reference sequence). The TCR comes from a child aged 2 to 15 with inherited bone marrow failure, due to receive a stem cell transplant. Recombination connected TRBV19 to TRBJ2-1, with the D assignment possibly TRBD1 or TRBD2, given 5 matching bases for each. Here the sequenced sample was PBMCs, taken before TCRalphabeta/CD19-depleted stem cell transplant. In nucleotides, the sequence is TGTGCCAGTAGGAGGGGCCGGGACCCGGAGTTCTTC. Its coded protein is CASRRGRDPEFF.